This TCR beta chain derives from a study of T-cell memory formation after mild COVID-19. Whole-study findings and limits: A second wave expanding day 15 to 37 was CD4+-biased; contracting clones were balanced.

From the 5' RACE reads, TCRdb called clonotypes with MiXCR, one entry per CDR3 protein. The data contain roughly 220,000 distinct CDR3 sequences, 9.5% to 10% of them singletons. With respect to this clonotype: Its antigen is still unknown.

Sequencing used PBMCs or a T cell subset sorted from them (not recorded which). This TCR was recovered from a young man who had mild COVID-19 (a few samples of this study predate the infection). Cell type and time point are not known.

CDR3 loop: CSARRQGTDTQYF. CDR3 coding DNA: TGCAGTGCTAGGCGGCAGGGCACAGATACGCAGTATTTT. The chain is built from TRBV20-1 and TRBJ2-3; D not certain. Germline V lookup: CDR1 DFQATT, CDR2 SNEGSKA (reference sequence). This CDR3 region has 13 residues. V gave up 3 bases and J gave up 1 base, with 8 bases separating them.